The clone carrying this TCR beta chain was seen only a few times. What it binds is not known. The record originates from a study of response to subunit inactivated influenza vaccine. Overall study results and limits: Researchers suggested that each seasonal influenza vaccination recruits few new T cells.

The germline V gene has CDR1 SQVTM and CDR2 ANQGSEA. V lost 6 bases and J lost 9; bases outside the gene matches: 4. This CDR3 contains 13 residues. TCRdb reprocessed the RT-PCR reads via MiXCR and lists one record per CDR3 protein. Among 550,000 to 800,000 distinct CDR3 sequences listed, around 14% were seen once. Sequences were derived from PBMCs from blood, sampled roughly 15 days before vaccination. V and J are TRBV29-1 and TRBJ2-2; 13 positions match TRBD2. This sequence was found in a man between 50 and 59 years old who received an inactivated influenza vaccine. The CDR3 here is CSVGGTSGRELFF. CDR3 DNA sequence: TGCAGCGTCGGCGGGACTAGCGGGAGGGAGCTGTTTTTT.